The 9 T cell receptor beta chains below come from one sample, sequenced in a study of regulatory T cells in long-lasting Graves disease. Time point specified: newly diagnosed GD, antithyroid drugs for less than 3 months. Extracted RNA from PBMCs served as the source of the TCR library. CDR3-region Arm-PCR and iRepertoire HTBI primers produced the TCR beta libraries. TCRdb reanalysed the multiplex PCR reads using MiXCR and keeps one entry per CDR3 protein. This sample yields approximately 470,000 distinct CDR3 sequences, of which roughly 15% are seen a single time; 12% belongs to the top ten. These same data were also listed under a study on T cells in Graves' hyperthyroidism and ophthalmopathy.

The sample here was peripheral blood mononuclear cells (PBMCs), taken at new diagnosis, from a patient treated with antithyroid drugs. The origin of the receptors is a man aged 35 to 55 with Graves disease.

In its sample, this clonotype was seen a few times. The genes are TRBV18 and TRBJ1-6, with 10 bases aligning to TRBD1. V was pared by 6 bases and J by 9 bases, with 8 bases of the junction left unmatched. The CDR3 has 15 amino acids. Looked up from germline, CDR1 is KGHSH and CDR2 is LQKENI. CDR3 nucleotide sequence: TGTGCCAGCTCCCGTGGACAGGGGGGTAGTTCACCCCTCCACTTT. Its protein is CASSRGQGGSSPLHF.

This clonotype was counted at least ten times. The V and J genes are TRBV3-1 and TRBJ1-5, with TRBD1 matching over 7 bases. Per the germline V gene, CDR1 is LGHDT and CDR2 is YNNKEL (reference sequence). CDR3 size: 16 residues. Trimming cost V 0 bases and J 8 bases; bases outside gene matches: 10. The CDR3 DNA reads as TGTGCCAGCAGCCAAGATCTTGCAGGGGGAGGTAAGCCCCAGCATTTT. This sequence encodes CASSQDLAGGGKPQHF.

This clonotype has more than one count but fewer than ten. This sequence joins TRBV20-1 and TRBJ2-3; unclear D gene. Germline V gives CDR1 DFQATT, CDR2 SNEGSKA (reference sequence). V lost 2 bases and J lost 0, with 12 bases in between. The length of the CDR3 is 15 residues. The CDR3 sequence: CSARSAAASTDTQYF. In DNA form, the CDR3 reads TGCAGTGCTAGATCGGCTGCCGCTAGCACAGATACGCAGTATTTT.

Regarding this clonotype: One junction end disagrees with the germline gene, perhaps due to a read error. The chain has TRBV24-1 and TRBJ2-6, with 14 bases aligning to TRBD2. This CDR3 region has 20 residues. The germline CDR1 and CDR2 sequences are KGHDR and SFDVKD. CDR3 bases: TGTGCCGCCAGTGATCCACCTGGGACTAGCGGGAGCTCTGGGGCCAACGTCCTGACTTTC. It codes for CAASDPPGTSGSSGANVLTF.

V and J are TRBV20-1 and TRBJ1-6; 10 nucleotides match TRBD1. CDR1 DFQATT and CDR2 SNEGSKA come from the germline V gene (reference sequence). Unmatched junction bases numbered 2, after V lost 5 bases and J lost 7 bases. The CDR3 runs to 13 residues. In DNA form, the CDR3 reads TGCAGTGCTCCGGGACAGGGGAATTCACCCCTCCACTTT. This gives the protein CSAPGQGNSPLHF.

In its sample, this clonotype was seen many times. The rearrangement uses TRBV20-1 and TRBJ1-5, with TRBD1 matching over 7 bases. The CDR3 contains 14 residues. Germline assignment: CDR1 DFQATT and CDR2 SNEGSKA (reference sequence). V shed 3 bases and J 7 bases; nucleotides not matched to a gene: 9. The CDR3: CSARPAQGNQPQHF. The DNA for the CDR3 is TGCAGTGCTAGGCCTGCACAGGGGAACCAGCCCCAGCATTTT.

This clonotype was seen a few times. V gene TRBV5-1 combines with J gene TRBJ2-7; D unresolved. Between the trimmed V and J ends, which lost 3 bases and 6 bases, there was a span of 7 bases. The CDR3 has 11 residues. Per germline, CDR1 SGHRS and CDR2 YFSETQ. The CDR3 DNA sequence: TGCGCCAGCAGCTCTACCTGCGAGCAGTACTTC. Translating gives CASSSTCEQYF.

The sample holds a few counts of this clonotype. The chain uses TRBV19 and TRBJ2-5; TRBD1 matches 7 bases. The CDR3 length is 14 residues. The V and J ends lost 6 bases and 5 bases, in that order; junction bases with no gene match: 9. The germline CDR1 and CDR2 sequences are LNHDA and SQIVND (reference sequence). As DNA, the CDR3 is TGTGCCAGTAGGATTGACAGGGCCGGGGAGACCCAGTACTTC. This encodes CASRIDRAGETQYF. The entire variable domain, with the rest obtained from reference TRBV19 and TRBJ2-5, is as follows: DGGITQSPKYLFRKEGQNVTLSCEQNLNHDAMYWYRQDPGQGLRLIYYSQIVNDFQKGDIAEGYSVSREKKESFPLTVTSAQKNPTAFYLCASRIDRAGETQYFGPGTRLLVL.

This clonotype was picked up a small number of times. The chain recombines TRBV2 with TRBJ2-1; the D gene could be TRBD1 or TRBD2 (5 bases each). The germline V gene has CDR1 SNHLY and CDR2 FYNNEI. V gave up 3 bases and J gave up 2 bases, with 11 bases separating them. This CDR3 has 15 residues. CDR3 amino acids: CASSDRELTYNEQFF. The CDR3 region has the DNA TGTGCCAGCAGTGACAGGGAGTTGACCTACAATGAGCAGTTCTTC. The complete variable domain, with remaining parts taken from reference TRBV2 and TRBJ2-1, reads EPEVTQTPSHQVTQMGQEVILRCVPISNHLYFYWYRQILGQKVEFLVSFYNNEISEKSEIFDDQFSVERPDGSNFTLKIRSTKLEDSAMYFCASSDRELTYNEQFFGPGTRLTVL.